These 3 T cell receptor beta chains came from one sample sequenced in a study of cytomegalovirus exposure and HLA in healthy donors. Vbeta (60) and Jbeta (13) primers were used in the PCR. Assay used: immunoSEQ multiplex PCR; TCRdb lists only in-frame clones, some missing. There are about 140,000 clones in the sample; about 75% occur only once, and 2.5% to 4% lies in the top ten. The sequencing input was PBMCs. Receptor source: a man in his forties or fifties in good health and CMV-seronegative.

The J gene is TRBJ2-7, the V gene TRBV5-4; D possibly corresponds to TRBD1 (6 bases). Germline V CDR1 and CDR2: SGHNT, YYREEE (reference sequence). The ends were cut back, 4 bases at V and 0 bases at J, with 14 bases in the middle. The CDR3 loop spans 15 amino acids. Here the CDR3 DNA reads TGTGCCAGCAGCCCGGGACACCAGTCCTCCTACGAGCAGTACTTC. This sequence encodes CASSPGHQSSYEQYF.

The V and J genes are TRBV11-2 and TRBJ2-7; no clear D. Trimming shortened V by 3 bases and J by 4 bases, and 10 bases separated the two germline ends. The CDR3 spans 13 residues. The germline V gene has CDR1 SGHAT and CDR2 FQNNGV. The CDR3 region is CASSFVVSYEQYF. DNA of the CDR3: TGTGCCAGCAGCTTCGTAGTGTCGTACGAGCAGTACTTC.

The chain uses TRBV7-9 and TRBJ2-3; 7 nucleotides line up with TRBD2. The V gene's germline CDR1 is SEHNR and CDR2 FQNEAQ (reference sequence). The V gene end was trimmed by 4 bases and the J gene end by 4 bases; junction bases not matched to a gene: 8. The length of the CDR3 is 15 residues. CDR3: CASSWRGFEPDTQYF. CDR3 DNA sequence: TGTGCCAGCAGCTGGCGGGGGTTCGAACCAGATACGCAGTATTTT.